This TCR beta chain was sequenced for a study of control samples from healthy donors and cancer patients. Clones were sequenced by immunoSEQ multiplex PCR, and TCRdb holds only the in-frame ones, with some missing. Of around 140,000 clones in the sample, around 92% are singletons; the top ten hold over 6.5%. V was shortened by 3 bases and J by 1 base, with 12 bases between the two germline ends. This CDR3 has 15 residues. The germline V gene encodes CDR1 LGHDT and CDR2 YNNKEL (reference sequence). This clone was picked up one time. The specimen sequenced was PBMCs. The rearrangement joins TRBV3-1 (or the pseudogene TRBV3-2) to TRBJ2-5; no clear D. The source is a man between 50 and 59 years old with head and neck cancer. The CDR3 DNA follows: TGTGCCAGCAGCCAGGGTCCTCAGGCCCAAGAGACCCAGTACTTC. It yields the protein CASSQGPQAQETQYF.